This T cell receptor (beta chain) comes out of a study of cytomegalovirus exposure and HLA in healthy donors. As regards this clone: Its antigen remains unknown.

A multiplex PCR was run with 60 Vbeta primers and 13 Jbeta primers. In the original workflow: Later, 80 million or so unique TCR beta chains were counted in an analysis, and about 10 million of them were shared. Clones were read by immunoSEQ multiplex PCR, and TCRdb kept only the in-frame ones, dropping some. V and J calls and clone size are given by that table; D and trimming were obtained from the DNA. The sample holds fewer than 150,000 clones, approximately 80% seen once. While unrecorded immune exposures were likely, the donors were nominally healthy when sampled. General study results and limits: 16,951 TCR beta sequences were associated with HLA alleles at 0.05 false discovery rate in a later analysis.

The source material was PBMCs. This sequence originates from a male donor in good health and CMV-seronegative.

Here the CDR3 DNA reads TGCGCCAGCAGCCAAGAAGGGGGCTTCTACGAGCAGTACTTC. This encodes CASSQEGGFYEQYF. The genes are TRBV4-1 and TRBJ2-7; 7 positions agree with TRBD1. CDR1 and CDR2 from the germline V gene are MGHRA and YSYEKL. This CDR3 region has 14 residues. The ends lost 0 bases at V and 3 bases at J; junction bases unmatched: 2.